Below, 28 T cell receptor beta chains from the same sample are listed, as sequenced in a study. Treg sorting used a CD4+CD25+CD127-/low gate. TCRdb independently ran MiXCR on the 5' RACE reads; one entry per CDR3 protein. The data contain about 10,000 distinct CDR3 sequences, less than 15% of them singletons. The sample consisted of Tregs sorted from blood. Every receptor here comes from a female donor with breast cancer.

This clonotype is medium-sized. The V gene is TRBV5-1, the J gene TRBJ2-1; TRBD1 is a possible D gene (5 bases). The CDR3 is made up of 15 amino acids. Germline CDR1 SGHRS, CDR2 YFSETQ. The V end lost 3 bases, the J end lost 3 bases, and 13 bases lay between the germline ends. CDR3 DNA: TGCGCCAGCAGCTCCCGAGTCGACAGCTACAATGAGCAGTTCTTC. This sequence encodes CASSSRVDSYNEQFF.

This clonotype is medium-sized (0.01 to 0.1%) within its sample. In nucleotides, the CDR3 is TGCAGTGCGACTAAGCCACCTTACGAGCAGTACTTC. Translation: CSATKPPYEQYF. The chain has TRBV29-1 and TRBJ2-7, with TRBD2 as a possible D gene (5 bases). The CDR3 runs 12 residues. CDR1 is SQVTM, CDR2 ANQGSEA, per germline.

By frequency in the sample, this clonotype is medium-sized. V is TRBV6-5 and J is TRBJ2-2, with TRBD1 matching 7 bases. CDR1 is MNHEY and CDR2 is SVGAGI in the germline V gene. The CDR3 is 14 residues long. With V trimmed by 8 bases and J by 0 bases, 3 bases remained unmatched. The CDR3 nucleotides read TGTGCCAGCCTGGGACAGACGAACACCGGGGAGCTGTTTTTT. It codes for CASLGQTNTGELFF.

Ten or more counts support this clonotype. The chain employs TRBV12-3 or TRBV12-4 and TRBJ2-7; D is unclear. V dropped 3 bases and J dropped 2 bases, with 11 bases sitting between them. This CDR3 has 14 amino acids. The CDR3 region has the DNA TGTGCCAGCAGTTTTACACTCCCAACCTACGAGCAGTACTTC. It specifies CASSFTLPTYEQYF.

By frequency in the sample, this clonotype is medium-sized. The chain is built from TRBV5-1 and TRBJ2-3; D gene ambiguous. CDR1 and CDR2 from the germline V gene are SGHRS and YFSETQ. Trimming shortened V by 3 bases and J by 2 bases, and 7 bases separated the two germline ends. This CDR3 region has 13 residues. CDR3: CASSSPPTDTQYF. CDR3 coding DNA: TGCGCCAGCAGCTCGCCCCCCACAGATACGCAGTATTTT.

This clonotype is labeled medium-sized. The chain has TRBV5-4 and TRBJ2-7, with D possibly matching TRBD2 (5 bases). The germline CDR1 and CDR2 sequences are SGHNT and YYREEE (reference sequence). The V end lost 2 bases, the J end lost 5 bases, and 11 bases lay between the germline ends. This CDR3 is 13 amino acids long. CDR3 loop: CASSLTGSNEQYF. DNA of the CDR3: TGTGCCAGCAGCTTAACGGGGAGTAACGAGCAGTACTTC.

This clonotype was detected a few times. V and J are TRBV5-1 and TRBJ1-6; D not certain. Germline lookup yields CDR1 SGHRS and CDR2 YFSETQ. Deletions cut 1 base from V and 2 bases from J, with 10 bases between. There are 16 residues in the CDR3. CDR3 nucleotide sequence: TGCGCCAGCAGCTTGACAGAGGCCCCCTATAATTCACCCCTCCACTTT. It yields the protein CASSLTEAPYNSPLHF. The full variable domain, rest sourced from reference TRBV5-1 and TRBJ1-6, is KAGVTQTPRYLIKTRGQQVTLSCSPISGHRSVSWYQQTPGQGLQFLFEYFSETQRNKGNFPGRFSGRQFSNSRSEMNVSTLELGDSALYLCASSLTEAPYNSPLHFGNGTRLTVT.

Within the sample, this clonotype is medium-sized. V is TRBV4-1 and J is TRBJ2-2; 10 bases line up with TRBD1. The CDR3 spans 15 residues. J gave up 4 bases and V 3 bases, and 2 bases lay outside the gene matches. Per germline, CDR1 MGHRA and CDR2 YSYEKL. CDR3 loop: CASSQTGGITGELFF. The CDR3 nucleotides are TGCGCCAGCAGCCAGACAGGGGGCATCACCGGGGAGCTGTTTTTT.

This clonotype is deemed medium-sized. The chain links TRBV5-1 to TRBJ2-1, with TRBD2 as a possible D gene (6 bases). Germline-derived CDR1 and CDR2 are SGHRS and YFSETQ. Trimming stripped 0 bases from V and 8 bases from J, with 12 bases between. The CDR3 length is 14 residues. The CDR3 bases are TGCGCCAGCAGCTTGGCGGGAGAGCGGTATGAGCAGTTCTTC. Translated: CASSLAGERYEQFF.

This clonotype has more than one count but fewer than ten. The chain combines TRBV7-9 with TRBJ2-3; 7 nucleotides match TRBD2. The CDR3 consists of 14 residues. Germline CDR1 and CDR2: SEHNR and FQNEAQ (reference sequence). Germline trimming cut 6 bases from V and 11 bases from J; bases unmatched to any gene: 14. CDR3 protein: CASRVTSDSGGQYF. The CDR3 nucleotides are TGTGCCAGCAGAGTAACTAGCGATTCGGGGGGGCAGTATTTT.

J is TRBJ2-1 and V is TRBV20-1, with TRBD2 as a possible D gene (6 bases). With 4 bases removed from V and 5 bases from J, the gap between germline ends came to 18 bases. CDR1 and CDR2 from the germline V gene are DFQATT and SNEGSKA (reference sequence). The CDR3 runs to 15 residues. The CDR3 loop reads CSATPSGRDDNEQFF. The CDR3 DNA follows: TGCAGTGCTACCCCCTCTGGGCGGGATGACAATGAGCAGTTCTTC.

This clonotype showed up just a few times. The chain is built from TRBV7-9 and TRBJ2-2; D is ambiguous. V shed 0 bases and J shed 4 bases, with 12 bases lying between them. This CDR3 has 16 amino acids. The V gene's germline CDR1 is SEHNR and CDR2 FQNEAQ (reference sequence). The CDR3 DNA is TGTGCCAGCAGCTTAGCGCGTATACGAACCACCGGGGAGCTGTTTTTT. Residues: CASSLARIRTTGELFF.

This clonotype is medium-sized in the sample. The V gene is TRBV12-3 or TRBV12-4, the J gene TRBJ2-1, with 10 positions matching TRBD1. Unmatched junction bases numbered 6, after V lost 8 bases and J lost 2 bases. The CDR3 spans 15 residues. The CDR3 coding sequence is TGTGCCAGCCACCGGGACAGGGGTACCTACAATGAGCAGTTCTTC. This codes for CASHRDRGTYNEQFF.

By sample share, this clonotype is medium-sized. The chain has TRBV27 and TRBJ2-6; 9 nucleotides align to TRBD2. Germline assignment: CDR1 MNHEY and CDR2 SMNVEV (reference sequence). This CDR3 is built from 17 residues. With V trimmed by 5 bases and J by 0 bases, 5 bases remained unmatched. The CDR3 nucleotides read TGTGCCAGCAGTCGTGTAGCGGGAGTCTCTGGGGCCAACGTCCTGACTTTC. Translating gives CASSRVAGVSGANVLTF.

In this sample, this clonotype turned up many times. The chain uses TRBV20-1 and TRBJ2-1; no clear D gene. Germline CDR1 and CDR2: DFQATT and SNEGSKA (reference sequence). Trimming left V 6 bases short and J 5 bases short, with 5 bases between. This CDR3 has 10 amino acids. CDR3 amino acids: CSAADNEQFF. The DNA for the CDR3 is TGCAGTGCGGCAGACAATGAGCAGTTCTTC.

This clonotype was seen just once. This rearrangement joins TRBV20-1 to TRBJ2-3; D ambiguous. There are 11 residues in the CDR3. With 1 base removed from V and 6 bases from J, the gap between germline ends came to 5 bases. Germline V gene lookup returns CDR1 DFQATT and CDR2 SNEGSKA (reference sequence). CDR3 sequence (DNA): TGCAGTGCTAGAGCTTTGGATACGCAGTATTTT. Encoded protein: CSARALDTQYF.

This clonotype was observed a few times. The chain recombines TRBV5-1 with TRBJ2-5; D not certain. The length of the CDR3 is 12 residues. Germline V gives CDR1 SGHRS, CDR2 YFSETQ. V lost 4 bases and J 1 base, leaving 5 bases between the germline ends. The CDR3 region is CASSLTQETQYF. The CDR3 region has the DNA TGCGCCAGCAGCCTAACCCAAGAGACCCAGTACTTC.

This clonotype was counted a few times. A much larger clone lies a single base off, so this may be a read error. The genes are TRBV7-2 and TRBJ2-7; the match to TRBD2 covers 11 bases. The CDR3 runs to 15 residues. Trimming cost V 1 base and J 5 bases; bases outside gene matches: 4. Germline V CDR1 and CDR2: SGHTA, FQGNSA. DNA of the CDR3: TGTGCCAGCAGCTTAGAAACTAGCGGGAGTAACGAGCAGTACTTC. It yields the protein CASSLETSGSNEQYF.

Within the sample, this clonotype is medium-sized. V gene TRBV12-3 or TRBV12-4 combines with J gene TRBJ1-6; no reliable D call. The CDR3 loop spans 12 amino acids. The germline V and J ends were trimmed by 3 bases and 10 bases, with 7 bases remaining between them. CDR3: CASSFWPSPLHF. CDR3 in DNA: TGTGCCAGCAGTTTCTGGCCCTCACCCCTCCACTTT.

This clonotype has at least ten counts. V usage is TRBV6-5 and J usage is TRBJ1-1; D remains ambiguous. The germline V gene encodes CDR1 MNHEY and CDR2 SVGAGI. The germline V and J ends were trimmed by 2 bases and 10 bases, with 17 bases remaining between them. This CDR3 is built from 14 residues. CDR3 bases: TGTGCCAGCAGTTACGAGATTGTAGGGCGGGGAGCTTTCTTT. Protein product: CASSYEIVGRGAFF.

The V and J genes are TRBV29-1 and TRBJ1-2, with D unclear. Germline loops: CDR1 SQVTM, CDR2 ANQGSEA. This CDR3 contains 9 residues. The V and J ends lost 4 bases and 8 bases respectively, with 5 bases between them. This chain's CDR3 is CSVGEGYTF. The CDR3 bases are TGCAGCGTTGGGGAGGGCTACACCTTC.

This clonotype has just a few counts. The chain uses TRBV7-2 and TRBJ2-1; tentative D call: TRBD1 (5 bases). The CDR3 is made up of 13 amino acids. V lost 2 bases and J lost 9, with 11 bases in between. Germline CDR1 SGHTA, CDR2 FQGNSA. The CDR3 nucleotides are TGTGCCAGCAGCTTACAGGGCCTCATTGAGCAGTTCTTC. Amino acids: CASSLQGLIEQFF.

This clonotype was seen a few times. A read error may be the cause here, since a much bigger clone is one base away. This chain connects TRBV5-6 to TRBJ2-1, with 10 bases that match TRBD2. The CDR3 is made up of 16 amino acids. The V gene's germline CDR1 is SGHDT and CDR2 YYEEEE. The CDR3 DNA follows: TGTGCCAGCACCTCATATAGCGGGGGGTCCTACAATGAGCAGTCCTTC. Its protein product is CASTSYSGGSYNEQSF.

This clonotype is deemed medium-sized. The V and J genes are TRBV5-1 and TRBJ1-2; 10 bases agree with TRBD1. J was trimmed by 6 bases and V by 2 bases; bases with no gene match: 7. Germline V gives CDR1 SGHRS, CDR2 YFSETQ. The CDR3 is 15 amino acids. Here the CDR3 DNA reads TGCGCCAGCAGCTTCAAACACGGGACAGGGGATGGCTACACCTTC. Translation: CASSFKHGTGDGYTF.

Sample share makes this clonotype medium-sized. The DNA for the CDR3 is TGTGCCAGCAGCGTAGGGGCGGGTCCCTACAATGAGCAGTTCTTC. Translation gives CASSVGAGPYNEQFF. This chain connects TRBV9 to TRBJ2-1; a weak D match, TRBD2 (5 bases). CDR3 length: 15 residues. Trimming took 0 bases from V and 2 from J, leaving 9 bases between them. Looked up from germline, CDR1 is SGDLS and CDR2 is YYNGEE. The full variable domain, completed using reference TRBV9 and TRBJ2-1, is DSGVTQTPKHLITATGQRVTLRCSPRSGDLSVYWYQQSLDQGLQFLIQYYNGEERAKGNILERFSAQQFPDLHSELNLSSLELGDSALYFCASSVGAGPYNEQFFGPGTRLTVL.

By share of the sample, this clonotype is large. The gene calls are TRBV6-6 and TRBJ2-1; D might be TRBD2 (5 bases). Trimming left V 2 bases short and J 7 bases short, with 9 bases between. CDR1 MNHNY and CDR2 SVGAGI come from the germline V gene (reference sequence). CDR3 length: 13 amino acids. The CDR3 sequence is CASSYGSGNEQFF. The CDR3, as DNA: TGTGCCAGCAGTTACGGTTCGGGGAATGAGCAGTTCTTC.

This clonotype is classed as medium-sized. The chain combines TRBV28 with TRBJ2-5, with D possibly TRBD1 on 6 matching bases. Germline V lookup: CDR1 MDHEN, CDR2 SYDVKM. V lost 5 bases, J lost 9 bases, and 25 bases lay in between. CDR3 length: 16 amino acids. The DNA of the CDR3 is TGTGCCAGCAGTCGTAGTTCGACGGGCGGAAAGGGGGCCCAGTACTTC. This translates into CASSRSSTGGKGAQYF.

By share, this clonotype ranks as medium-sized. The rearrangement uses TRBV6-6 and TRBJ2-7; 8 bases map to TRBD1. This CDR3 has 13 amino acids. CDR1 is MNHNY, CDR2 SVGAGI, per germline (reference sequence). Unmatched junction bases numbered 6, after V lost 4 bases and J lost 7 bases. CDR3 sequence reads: CASSWQGAGEQYF. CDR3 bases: TGTGCCAGCAGTTGGCAGGGGGCTGGAGAGCAGTACTTC.